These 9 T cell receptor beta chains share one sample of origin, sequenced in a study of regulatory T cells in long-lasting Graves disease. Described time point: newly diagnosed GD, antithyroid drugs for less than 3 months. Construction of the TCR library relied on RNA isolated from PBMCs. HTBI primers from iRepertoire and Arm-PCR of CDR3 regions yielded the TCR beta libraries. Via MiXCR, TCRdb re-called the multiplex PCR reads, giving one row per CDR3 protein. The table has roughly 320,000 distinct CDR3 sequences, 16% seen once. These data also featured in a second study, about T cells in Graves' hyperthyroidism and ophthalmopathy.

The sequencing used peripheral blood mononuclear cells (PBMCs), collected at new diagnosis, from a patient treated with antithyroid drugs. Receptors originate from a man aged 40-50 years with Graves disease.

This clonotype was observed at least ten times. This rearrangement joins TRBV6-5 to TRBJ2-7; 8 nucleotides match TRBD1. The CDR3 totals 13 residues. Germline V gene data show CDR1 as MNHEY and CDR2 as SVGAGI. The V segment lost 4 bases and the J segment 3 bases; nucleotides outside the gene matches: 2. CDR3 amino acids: CASSFDRGYEQYF. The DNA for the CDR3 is TGTGCCAGCAGTTTCGACAGGGGCTACGAGCAGTACTTC.

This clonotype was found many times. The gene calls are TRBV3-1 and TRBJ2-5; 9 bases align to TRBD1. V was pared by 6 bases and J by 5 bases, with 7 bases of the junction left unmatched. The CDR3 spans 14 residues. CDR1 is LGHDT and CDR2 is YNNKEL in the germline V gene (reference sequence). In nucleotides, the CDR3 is TGTGCCAGCAGACGGACAGGGGCTGATGAGACCCAGTACTTC. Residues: CASRRTGADETQYF.

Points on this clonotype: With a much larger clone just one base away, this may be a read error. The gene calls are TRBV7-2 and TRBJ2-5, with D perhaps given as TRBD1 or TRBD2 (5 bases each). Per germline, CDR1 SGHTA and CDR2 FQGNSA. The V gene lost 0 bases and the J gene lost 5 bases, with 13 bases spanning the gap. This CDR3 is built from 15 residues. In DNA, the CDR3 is TGTGCCAGCAGCTTAGCGAGGGGACCGTTTGAGACCCAGTACTTC. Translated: CASSLARGPFETQYF.

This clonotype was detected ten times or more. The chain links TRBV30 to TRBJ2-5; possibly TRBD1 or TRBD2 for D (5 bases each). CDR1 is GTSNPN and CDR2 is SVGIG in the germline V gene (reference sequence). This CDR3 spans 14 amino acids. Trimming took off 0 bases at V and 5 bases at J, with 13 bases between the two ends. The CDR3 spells CAWSVVRGPETQYF. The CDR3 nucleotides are TGTGCCTGGAGTGTAGTCCGGGGCCCGGAGACCCAGTACTTC.

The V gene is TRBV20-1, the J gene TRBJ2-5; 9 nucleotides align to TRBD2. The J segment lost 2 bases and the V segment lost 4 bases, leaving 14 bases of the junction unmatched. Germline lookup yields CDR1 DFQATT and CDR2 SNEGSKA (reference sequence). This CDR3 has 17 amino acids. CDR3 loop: CSATLLAGARLQETQYF. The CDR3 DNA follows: TGCAGTGCTACGTTGTTAGCGGGGGCCCGCCTTCAAGAGACCCAGTACTTC.

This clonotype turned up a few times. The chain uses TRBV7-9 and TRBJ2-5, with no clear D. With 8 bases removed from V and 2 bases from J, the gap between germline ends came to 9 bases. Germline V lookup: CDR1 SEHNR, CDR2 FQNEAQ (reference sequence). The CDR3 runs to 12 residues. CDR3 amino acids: CASGQRQETQYF. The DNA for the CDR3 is TGTGCCAGCGGCCAGAGACAAGAGACCCAGTACTTC.

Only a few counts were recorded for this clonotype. The CDR3 reads CSVRLGQGDGELFF. In nucleotides, the CDR3 is TGCAGCGTTAGGTTGGGACAGGGGGACGGGGAGCTGTTTTTT. The V call is TRBV29-1, the J call TRBJ2-2; 11 bases are shared with TRBD1. With 5 bases clipped from V and 7 bases from J, the junction kept 6 bases outside the gene matches. This CDR3 contains 14 residues. CDR1 and CDR2 from the germline V gene are SQVTM and ANQGSEA.

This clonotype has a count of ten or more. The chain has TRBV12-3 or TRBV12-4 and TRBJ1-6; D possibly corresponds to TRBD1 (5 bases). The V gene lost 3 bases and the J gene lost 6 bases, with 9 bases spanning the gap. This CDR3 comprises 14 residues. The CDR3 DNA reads TGTGCCAGCAGTTTGAGGGGAGGTAATTCACCCCTCCACTTT. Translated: CASSLRGGNSPLHF.

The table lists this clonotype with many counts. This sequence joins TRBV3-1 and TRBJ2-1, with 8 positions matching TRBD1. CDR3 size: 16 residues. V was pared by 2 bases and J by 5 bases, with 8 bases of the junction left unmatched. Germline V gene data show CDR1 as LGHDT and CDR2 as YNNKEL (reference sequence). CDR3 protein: CASSQYDRGADNEQFF. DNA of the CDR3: TGTGCCAGCAGCCAATATGACAGGGGCGCAGACAATGAGCAGTTCTTC.